These T cell receptor beta chains were read from a single sample in a study of blood T cell repertoires in COVID-19. TCRdb's copy holds only in-frame clones and misses some; the assay was immunoSEQ multiplex PCR. The table lists 250,000 to 350,000 clones, more than 85% of them singletons, with about 0.8% in the top ten. The sequenced sample consisted of peripheral blood. The receptor source for this set is a man in his thirties or forties with acute or convalescent COVID-19. Both conserved end residues are part of each CDR3. A D gene is named only where the DNA matches it firmly. Size is omitted from some rows. Given values are once, few, many or a class for expanded clones.

TRBV27	TRBJ1-3	.	.	16	CASSLSGVSSGNTIYF	TGTGCCAGCAGTTTATCCGGGGTTAGCTCTGGAAACACCATATATTTT
TRBV3-1/TRBV3-2	TRBJ1-1	.	.	16	CASKGPRRAENTEAFF	TGTGCCAGCAAAGGTCCCCGGAGGGCAGAGAACACTGAAGCTTTCTTT
TRBV30	TRBJ2-4	.	.	14	CAWSVPPQKNIQYF	TGTGCCTGGAGTGTACCGCCACAGAAAAACATTCAGTACTTC
TRBV11-2	TRBJ1-1	.	.	14	CASSLAGGGTEAFF	TGTGCCAGCAGCTTAGCCGGAGGAGGGACTGAAGCTTTCTTT
TRBV19	TRBJ2-1	TRBD2	.	16	CASSTMTSGFNNEQFF	TGTGCCAGTAGTACTATGACTAGCGGCTTTAACAATGAGCAGTTCTTC
TRBV5-6	TRBJ1-1	TRBD1	.	15	CASSLPHRGRTEAFF	TGTGCCAGCAGCTTACCGCACAGGGGCCGAACTGAAGCTTTCTTT
TRBV9	TRBJ2-1	TRBD2	.	14	CASSVLAGGIEQFF	TGTGCCAGCAGCGTACTAGCGGGAGGGATAGAGCAGTTCTTC
TRBV7-9	TRBJ1-2	TRBD1	.	15	CASSSRGQGAFGYTF	TGTGCCAGCAGCTCGAGGGGACAGGGGGCGTTCGGCTACACCTTC
TRBV6-6	TRBJ2-2	.	few	14	CASSYEVSSGELFF	TGTGCCAGCAGTTACGAGGTTTCGTCCGGGGAGCTGTTTTTT
TRBV28	TRBJ1-6	.	.	16	CASSPPDLGANSPLHF	TGTGCCAGCAGTCCCCCGGATCTGGGGGCTAATTCACCCCTCCACTTT
TRBV28	TRBJ1-2	.	.	14	CASSLQGINYGYTF	TGTGCCAGCAGTTTACAGGGGATAAACTATGGCTACACCTTC
TRBV19	TRBJ2-7	TRBD2	few	13	CASKGLGGYEQYF	TGTGCCAGTAAAGGACTAGGAGGGTACGAGCAGTACTTC
TRBV28	TRBJ2-1	TRBD2	once	13	CASNTREVNEQFF	TGTGCCAGCAATACGCGGGAGGTGAATGAGCAGTTCTTC
TRBV3-1/TRBV3-2	TRBJ1-2	TRBD1	.	14	CASSQRDRGHGYTF	TGTGCCAGCAGCCAACGCGACAGGGGCCATGGCTACACCTTC
TRBV5-1	TRBJ2-1	TRBD2	.	19	CASSLGVEREGRSYNEQFF	TGCGCCAGCAGCCTAGGGGTAGAGCGGGAGGGCCGGTCCTACAATGAGCAGTTCTTC
TRBV18	TRBJ2-5	.	.	12	CASSQYQETQYF	TGTGCCAGCTCGCAGTACCAAGAGACCCAGTACTTC
TRBV19	TRBJ1-1	.	.	15	CASSIKERGNTEAFF	TGTGCCAGTAGTATCAAGGAAAGGGGCAACACTGAAGCTTTCTTT
TRBV18	TRBJ2-7	TRBD1	once	14	CASSRGQGLGEQYF	TGTGCCAGCTCACGAGGACAGGGGCTCGGCGAGCAGTACTTC
TRBV13	TRBJ1-4	TRBD1	once	16	CASTHRPGGLSEKLFF	TGTGCCAGCACCCACCGACCAGGGGGATTGAGTGAAAAACTGTTTTTT
TRBV7-8	TRBJ1-1	TRBD1	.	17	CASSWDRGRAVNTEAFF	TGTGCCAGCAGCTGGGACAGGGGCAGGGCGGTGAACACTGAAGCTTTCTTT
TRBV30	TRBJ2-2	.	.	14	CAWSAGMDTGELFF	TGTGCCTGGAGTGCCGGGATGGACACCGGGGAGCTGTTTTTT
TRBV4-2	TRBJ2-3	.	.	18	CASGQTTMRGLSTDTQYF	TGTGCCAGCGGGCAAACGACTATGCGGGGCCTTAGCACAGATACGCAGTATTTT
TRBV6-5	TRBJ1-4	TRBD1	.	14	CASSNRGGNEKLFF	TGTGCCAGTAGTAACAGGGGAGGTAATGAAAAACTGTTTTTT
TRBV30	TRBJ1-6	.	.	13	CAWGREGNSPLHF	TGTGCCTGGGGCAGGGAAGGTAATTCACCCCTCCACTTT